The following is a T cell receptor (beta chain) sequence with its context. Its antigen is as yet unknown. The CDR3 has 17 residues. J gave up 5 bases and V 6 bases, and 16 bases lay outside the gene matches. The germline V gene encodes CDR1 MNHEY and CDR2 SMNVEV (reference sequence). The data were obtained in a study of T cell repertoires in cytomegalovirus infection. TCRdb ran MiXCR on the reads and lists one entry per CDR3 protein. This sample has hundreds of thousands of distinct CDR3 sequences, with roughly 30% found just once. The TCR comes from a human donor in good health (CMV status not recorded). Some clones in this sample may be carry-over from other donors' samples. This sample comprised cultured PBMCs, obtained from culture after CMV antigen stimulation. V is TRBV27 and J is TRBJ2-5, with 9 bases that match TRBD2. In nucleotides, the CDR3 is TGTGCCAGCAGCTACAGTGGGGGGCGGGGGGGCGGTGAGACCCAGTACTTC. As protein: CASSYSGGRGGGETQYF.